Below are 9 T cell receptor beta chains sequenced from a single sample in a study of T cell responses to AZD1222 COVID-19 vaccine. The protocol was immunoSEQ multiplex PCR, while the TCRdb copy is restricted to in-frame clones and leaves out a portion. There are roughly 80,000 clones in the sample; roughly 88% occur only once, and about 4.8% lies in the top ten. The sequenced sample was peripheral blood, obtained on day 0 of MenACWY control vaccination. These receptor sequences come from an adult in good health.

The genes are TRBV7-9 and TRBJ1-2; possible D gene TRBD1, 6 bases. V lost 2 bases and J lost 4, with 8 bases in between. This CDR3 is built from 13 residues. Germline V gene sequence: CDR1 SEHNR, CDR2 FQNEAQ (reference sequence). The CDR3 spells CASSLQDSYGYTF. The CDR3 nucleotides are TGTGCCAGCAGCTTACAGGACAGCTATGGCTACACCTTC. Drawing the rest from reference TRBV7-9 and TRBJ1-2, the complete variable domain is DTGVSQNPRHKITKRGQNVTFRCDPISEHNRLYWYRQTLGQGPEFLTYFQNEAQLEKSRLLSDRFSAERPKGSFSTLEIQRTEQGDSAMYLCASSLQDSYGYTFGSGTRLTVV.

The chain joins TRBV5-5 to TRBJ1-2; 10 positions agree with TRBD1. CDR1 is SGHKS and CDR2 is YYEKEE in the germline V gene (reference sequence). This CDR3 is 14 amino acids long. The V segment lost 4 bases and the J segment 10 bases; nucleotides outside the gene matches: 10. The CDR3 nucleotides read TGTGCCAGCAGCGTCTCCGGGACAGGGGACACCTACACCTTC. Translating gives CASSVSGTGDTYTF.

V gene TRBV28 combines with J gene TRBJ1-2; TRBD1 might be the D (5 bases). Trimming stripped 2 bases from V and 8 bases from J, with 15 bases between. Germline V gives CDR1 MDHEN, CDR2 SYDVKM. This CDR3 contains 14 residues. The CDR3 is CASSLRGGGRGYTF. The DNA of the CDR3 is TGTGCCAGCAGTTTAAGGGGCGGGGGTCGAGGCTACACCTTC.

This rearrangement joins TRBV18 to TRBJ1-1; no clear D. This CDR3 has 15 amino acids. Germline CDR1 and CDR2: KGHSH and LQKENI. V shed 3 bases and J shed 0 bases, with 11 bases lying between them. The CDR3 loop is CASSPQNSMNTEAFF. CDR3 DNA sequence: TGTGCCAGCTCACCGCAGAACAGTATGAACACTGAAGCTTTCTTT.

This clone has more than one count but fewer than ten. J is TRBJ2-5 and V is TRBV2; no definite D call. V was cut by 6 bases and J by 4 bases, with 12 bases left in between. Germline V CDR1 and CDR2: SNHLY, FYNNEI. The CDR3 is 13 residues long. The CDR3 protein is CASRKDLLETQYF. The CDR3 DNA reads TGTGCCAGCAGAAAGGACCTGCTAGAGACCCAGTACTTC.

J is TRBJ2-1 and V is TRBV6-6, with a tentative D call TRBD1 (6 bases). V was cut by 6 bases and J by 0 bases, with 12 bases left in between. CDR3 length: 15 amino acids. CDR1 is MNHNY and CDR2 is SVGAGI in the germline V gene (reference sequence). CDR3 in amino acids: CASRTTGNSYNEQFF. The CDR3 DNA is TGTGCCAGCAGAACCACAGGGAACTCCTACAATGAGCAGTTCTTC.

There are a few counts of this clone. The chain combines TRBV7-9 with TRBJ2-2; 9 nucleotides line up with TRBD1. The CDR3 has 16 amino acids. CDR1 and CDR2 from the germline V gene are SEHNR and FQNEAQ (reference sequence). The V segment lost 3 bases and the J segment 4 bases; nucleotides outside the gene matches: 6. Written as DNA, the CDR3 is TGTGCCAGCAGCTTTGACAGGGGGTCGGCCACCGGGGAGCTGTTTTTT. This sequence encodes CASSFDRGSATGELFF.

This clone has more than one count but fewer than ten. CDR3 DNA: TGTGCCAGCAGATCCCCCGGGACATCGAACACCGGGGAGCTGTTTTTT. Amino acids: CASRSPGTSNTGELFF. The chain recombines TRBV11-3 with TRBJ2-2; weak D call: TRBD1 (6 bases). The V gene's germline CDR1 is SGHNT and CDR2 YENEEA. The CDR3 sequence is 16 residues long. V was clipped by 6 bases and J by 0 bases, with 14 bases between them. The variable domain in full, completed from reference TRBV11-3 and TRBJ2-2, reads EAGVVQSPRYKIIEKKQPVAFWCNPISGHNTLYWYLQNLGQGPELLIRYENEEAVDDSQLPKDRFSAERLKGVDSTLKIQPAELGDSAVYLCASRSPGTSNTGELFFGEGSRLTVL.

The rearrangement uses TRBV19 and TRBJ1-1; D is unclear. This CDR3 contains 13 residues. Germline values: CDR1 LNHDA, CDR2 SQIVND (reference sequence). V was cut by 4 bases and J by 0 bases, with 6 bases left in between. In DNA, the CDR3 is TGTGCCAGTAGTAGCCAGATGAACACTGAAGCTTTCTTT. It yields the protein CASSSQMNTEAFF.